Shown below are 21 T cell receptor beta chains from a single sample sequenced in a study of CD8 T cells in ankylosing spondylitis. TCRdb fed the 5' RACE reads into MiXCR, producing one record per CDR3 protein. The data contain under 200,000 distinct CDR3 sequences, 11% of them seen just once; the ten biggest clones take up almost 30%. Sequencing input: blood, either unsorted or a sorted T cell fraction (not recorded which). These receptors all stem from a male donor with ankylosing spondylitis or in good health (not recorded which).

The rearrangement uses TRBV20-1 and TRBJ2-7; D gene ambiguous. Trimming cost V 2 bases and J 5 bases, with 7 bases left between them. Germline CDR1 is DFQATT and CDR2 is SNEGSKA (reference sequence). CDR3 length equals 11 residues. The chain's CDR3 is CSARLVNEQYF. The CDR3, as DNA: TGCAGTGCTAGATTGGTGAACGAGCAGTACTTC.

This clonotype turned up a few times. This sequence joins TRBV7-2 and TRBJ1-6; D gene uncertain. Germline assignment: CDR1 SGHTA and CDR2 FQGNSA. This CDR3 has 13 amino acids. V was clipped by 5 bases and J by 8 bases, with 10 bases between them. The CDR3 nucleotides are TGTGCCAGCAGCCCGAGATTTGATTCACCCCTCCACTTT. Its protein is CASSPRFDSPLHF.

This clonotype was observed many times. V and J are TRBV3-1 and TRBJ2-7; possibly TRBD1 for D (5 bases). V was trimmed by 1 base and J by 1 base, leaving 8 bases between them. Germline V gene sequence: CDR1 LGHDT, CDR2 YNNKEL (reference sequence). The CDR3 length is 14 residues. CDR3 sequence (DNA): TGTGCCAGCAGCCAAGTTAGGGGTTCCTACGAGCAGTACTTC. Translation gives CASSQVRGSYEQYF.

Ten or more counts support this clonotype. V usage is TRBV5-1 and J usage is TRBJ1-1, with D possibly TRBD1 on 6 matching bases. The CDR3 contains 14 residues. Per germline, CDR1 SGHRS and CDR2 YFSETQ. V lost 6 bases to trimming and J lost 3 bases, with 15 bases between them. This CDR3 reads CASTLEGGYTEAFF. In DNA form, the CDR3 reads TGCGCCAGCACCCTGGAGGGGGGTTACACTGAAGCTTTCTTT. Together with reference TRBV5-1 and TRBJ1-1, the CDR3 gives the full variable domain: KAGVTQTPRYLIKTRGQQVTLSCSPISGHRSVSWYQQTPGQGLQFLFEYFSETQRNKGNFPGRFSGRQFSNSRSEMNVSTLELGDSALYLCASTLEGGYTEAFFGQGTRLTVV.

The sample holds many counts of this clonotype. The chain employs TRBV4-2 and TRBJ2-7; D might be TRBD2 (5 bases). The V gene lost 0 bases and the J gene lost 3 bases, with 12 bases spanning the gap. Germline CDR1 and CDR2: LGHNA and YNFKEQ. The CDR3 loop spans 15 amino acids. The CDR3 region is CASSQDTGNYYEQYF. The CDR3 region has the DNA TGTGCCAGCAGCCAAGATACGGGGAATTACTACGAGCAGTACTTC.

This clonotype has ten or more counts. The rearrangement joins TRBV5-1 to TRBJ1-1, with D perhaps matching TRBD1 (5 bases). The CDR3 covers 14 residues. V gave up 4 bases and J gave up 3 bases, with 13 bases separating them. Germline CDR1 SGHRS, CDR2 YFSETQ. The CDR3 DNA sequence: TGCGCCAGCAGCAGGACGGGGGGACACACTGAAGCTTTCTTT. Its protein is CASSRTGGHTEAFF.

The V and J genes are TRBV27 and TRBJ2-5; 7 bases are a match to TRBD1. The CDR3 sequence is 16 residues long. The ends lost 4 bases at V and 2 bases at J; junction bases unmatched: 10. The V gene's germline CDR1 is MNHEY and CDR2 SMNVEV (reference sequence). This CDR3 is CASSYVTGVRQETQYF. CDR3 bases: TGTGCCAGCAGTTACGTTACAGGGGTGAGGCAAGAGACCCAGTACTTC.

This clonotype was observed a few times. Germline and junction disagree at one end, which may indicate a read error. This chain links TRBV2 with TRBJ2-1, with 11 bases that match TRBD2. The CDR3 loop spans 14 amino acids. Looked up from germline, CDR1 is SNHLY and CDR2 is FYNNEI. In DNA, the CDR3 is TGTGCCACCAGTCGGGGACTAGCGGAAGAGGAGCAGTTCTTC. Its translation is CATSRGLAEEEQFF.

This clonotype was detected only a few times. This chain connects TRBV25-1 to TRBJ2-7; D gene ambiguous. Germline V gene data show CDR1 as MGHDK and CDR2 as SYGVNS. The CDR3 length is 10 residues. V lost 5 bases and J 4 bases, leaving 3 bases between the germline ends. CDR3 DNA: TGTGCCAGCAGTAAGTACGAGCAGTACTTC. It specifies CASSKYEQYF.

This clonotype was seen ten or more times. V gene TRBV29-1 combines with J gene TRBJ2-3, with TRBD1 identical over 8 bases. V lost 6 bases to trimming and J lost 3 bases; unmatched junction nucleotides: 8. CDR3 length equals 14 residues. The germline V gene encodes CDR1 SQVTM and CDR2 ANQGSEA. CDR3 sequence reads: CSVDPGGRTDTQYF. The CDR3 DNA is TGCAGCGTGGACCCAGGGGGCAGGACAGATACGCAGTATTTT.

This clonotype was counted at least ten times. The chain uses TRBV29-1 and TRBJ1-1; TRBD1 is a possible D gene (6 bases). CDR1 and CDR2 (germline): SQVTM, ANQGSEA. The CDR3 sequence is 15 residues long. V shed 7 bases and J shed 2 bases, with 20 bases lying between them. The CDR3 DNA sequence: TGCAGCGGCGGGAGGAGGGGGGTTATTAACACTGAAGCTTTCTTT. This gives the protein CSGGRRGVINTEAFF.

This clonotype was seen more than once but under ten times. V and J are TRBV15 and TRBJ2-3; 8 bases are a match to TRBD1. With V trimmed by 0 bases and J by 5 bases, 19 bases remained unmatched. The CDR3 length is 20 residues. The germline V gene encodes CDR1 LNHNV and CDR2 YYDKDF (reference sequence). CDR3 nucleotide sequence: TGTGCCACCAGCAGAGATATCACAGCCAGGACAGGGTGGAGTGGAGATACGCAGTATTTT. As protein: CATSRDITARTGWSGDTQYF.

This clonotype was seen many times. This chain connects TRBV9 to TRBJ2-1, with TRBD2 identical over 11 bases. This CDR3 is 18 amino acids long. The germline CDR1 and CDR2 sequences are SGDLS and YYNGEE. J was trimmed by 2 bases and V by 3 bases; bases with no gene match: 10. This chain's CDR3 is CASSAVPLTSGAYNEQFF. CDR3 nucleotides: TGTGCCAGCAGCGCTGTCCCCCTGACTAGCGGGGCCTACAATGAGCAGTTCTTC.

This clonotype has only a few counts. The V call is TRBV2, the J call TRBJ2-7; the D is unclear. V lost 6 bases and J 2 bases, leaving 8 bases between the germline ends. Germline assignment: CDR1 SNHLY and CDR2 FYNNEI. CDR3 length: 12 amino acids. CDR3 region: CASRTDAYEQYF. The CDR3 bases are TGTGCCAGCAGGACTGATGCCTACGAGCAGTACTTC. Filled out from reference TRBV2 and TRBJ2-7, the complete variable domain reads EPEVTQTPSHQVTQMGQEVILRCVPISNHLYFYWYRQILGQKVEFLVSFYNNEISEKSEIFDDQFSVERPDGSNFTLKIRSTKLEDSAMYFCASRTDAYEQYFGPGTRLTVT.

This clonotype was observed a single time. The CDR3 DNA reads TGCGCCAGCAGCTTGGACACGGGACGGAGCTCCTACGAGCAGTACTTC. Its protein is CASSLDTGRSSYEQYF. V usage is TRBV5-1 and J usage is TRBJ2-7; the D gene could be TRBD1 or TRBD2 (5 bases each). V lost 0 bases and J lost 0, with 13 bases in between. The CDR3 extends over 16 amino acids. The germline gives CDR1 SGHRS, CDR2 YFSETQ. Complete variable domain (other parts from reference TRBV5-1 and TRBJ2-7): KAGVTQTPRYLIKTRGQQVTLSCSPISGHRSVSWYQQTPGQGLQFLFEYFSETQRNKGNFPGRFSGRQFSNSRSEMNVSTLELGDSALYLCASSLDTGRSSYEQYFGPGTRLTVT.

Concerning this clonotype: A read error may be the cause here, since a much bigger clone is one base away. The CDR3 is CASSTSGTGYYTF. The CDR3 DNA reads as TGTGCCAGCAGCACCAGCGGTACCGGTTACTACACCTTC. The V and J genes are TRBV6-1 and TRBJ1-2; no clear D gene. The CDR3 sequence is 13 residues long. Looked up from germline, CDR1 is MNHNS and CDR2 is SASEGT. The V end was cut by 6 bases, the J end by 10 bases, with 18 bases between.

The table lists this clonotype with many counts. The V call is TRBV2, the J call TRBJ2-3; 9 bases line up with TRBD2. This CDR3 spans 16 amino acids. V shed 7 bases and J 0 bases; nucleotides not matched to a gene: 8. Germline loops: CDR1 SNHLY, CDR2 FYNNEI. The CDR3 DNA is TGTGCCAGCACCTTGGATAGCGGGGGTAGCACAGATACGCAGTATTTT. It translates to CASTLDSGGSTDTQYF.

The CDR3 loop reads CASSMVLAGPSSYNEQFF. The CDR3 DNA reads TGTGCCAGCAGCATGGTACTAGCCGGGCCCAGCTCCTACAATGAGCAGTTCTTC. The genes are TRBV28 and TRBJ2-1; perhaps TRBD2 as D (6 bases). Germline V gene data show CDR1 as MDHEN and CDR2 as SYDVKM. The V end was cut by 6 bases, the J end by 0 bases, with 21 bases between. CDR3 length: 18 residues. Filled out from reference TRBV28 and TRBJ2-1, the complete variable domain reads DVKVTQSSRYLVKRTGEKVFLECVQDMDHENMFWYRQDPGLGLRLIYFSYDVKMKEKGDIPEGYSVSREKKERFSLILESASTNQTSMYLCASSMVLAGPSSYNEQFFGPGTRLTVL.

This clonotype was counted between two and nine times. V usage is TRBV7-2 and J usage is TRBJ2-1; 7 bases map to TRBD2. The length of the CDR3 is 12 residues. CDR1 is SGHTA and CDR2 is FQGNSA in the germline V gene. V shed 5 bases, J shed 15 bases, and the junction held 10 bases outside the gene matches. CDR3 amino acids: CASSLRAGVTFF. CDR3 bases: TGTGCCAGCAGCCTAAGGGCGGGAGTTACGTTCTTC.

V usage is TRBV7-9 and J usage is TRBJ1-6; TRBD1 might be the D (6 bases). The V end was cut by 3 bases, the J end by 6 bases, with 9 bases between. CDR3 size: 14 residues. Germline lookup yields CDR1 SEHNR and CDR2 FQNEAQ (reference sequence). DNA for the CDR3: TGTGCCAGCAGCTTGGGGGGCCTTAATTCACCCCTCCACTTT. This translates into CASSLGGLNSPLHF.

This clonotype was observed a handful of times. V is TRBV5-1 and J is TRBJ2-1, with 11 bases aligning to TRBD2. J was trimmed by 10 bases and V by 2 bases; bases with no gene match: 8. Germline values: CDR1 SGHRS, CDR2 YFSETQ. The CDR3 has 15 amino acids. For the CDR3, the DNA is TGCGCCAGCAGCTTCTATAGCGGGAGGGCCGGCGAGCAGTTCTTC. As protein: CASSFYSGRAGEQFF.